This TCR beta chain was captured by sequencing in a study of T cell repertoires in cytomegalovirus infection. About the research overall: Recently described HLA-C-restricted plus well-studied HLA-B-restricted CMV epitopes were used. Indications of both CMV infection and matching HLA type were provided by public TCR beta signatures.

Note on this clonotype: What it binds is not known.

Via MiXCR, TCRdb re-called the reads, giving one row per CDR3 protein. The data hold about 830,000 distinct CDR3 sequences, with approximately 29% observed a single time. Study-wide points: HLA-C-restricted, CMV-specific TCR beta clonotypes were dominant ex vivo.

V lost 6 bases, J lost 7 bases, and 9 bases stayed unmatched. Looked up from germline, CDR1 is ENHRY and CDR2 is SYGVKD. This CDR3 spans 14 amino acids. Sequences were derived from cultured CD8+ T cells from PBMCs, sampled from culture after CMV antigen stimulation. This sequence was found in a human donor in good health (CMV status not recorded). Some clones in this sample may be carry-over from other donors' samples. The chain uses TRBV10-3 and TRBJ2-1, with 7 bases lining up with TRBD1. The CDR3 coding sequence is TGTGCCATCAGGGACACAGGGGAGCGTAATGAGCAGTTCTTC. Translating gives CAIRDTGERNEQFF.